A selection of T cell receptor beta chains follows, all from one sample in a study of blood T cell repertoires in COVID-19. Sequencing was performed with immunoSEQ multiplex PCR; in TCRdb, only in-frame clones are kept and a portion is missing. The data show 95,000 to 100,000 clones, with 70% to 85% seen just once and roughly 10% held by the top ten. The sequenced material came from peripheral blood. Source of these receptors: a man between 65 and 85 years old with acute or convalescent COVID-19. Each CDR3 is given with its conserved first and last residue. The D gene is left open where the match is weak. The size of a clone is reported for some rows only, either as once, few or many, or as a class for expanded clones.

CDR3 protein: CASSTLRQGGGYTF
CDR3 DNA: TGTGCCAGTAGTACCCTAAGACAGGGGGGCGGCTACACCTTC
D gene: TRBD1
V gene: TRBV19
J gene: TRBJ1-2
clone size: once

CDR3 protein: CSARGGHEAFF
CDR3 DNA: TGCAGTGCTAGAGGGGGACACGAAGCTTTCTTT
D gene: NA
V gene: TRBV20-1
J gene: TRBJ1-1
clone size: once

CDR3 protein: CASTDSRGANATF
CDR3 DNA: TGTGCCAGCACCGATAGTCGGGGGGCGAACGCCACCTTC
D gene: NA
V gene: TRBV7-3
J gene: TRBJ1-2
clone size: NA

CDR3 protein: CASSYSRGQEPYEQYF
CDR3 DNA: TGTGCCAGCAGTTACTCGAGGGGACAGGAACCCTACGAGCAGTACTTC
D gene: TRBD1
V gene: TRBV6-5
J gene: TRBJ2-7
clone size: NA

CDR3 protein: CASTPRQASNQPQHF
CDR3 DNA: TGTGCCAGTACCCCTCGTCAGGCCAGCAATCAGCCCCAGCATTTT
D gene: NA
V gene: TRBV19
J gene: TRBJ1-5
clone size: NA

CDR3 protein: CASSFSGGYNQPQHF
CDR3 DNA: TGTGCCAGCAGTTTCTCAGGGGGCTATAATCAGCCCCAGCATTTT
D gene: TRBD1
V gene: TRBV28
J gene: TRBJ1-5
clone size: NA

CDR3 protein: CASSPPGTDSYEQYF
CDR3 DNA: TGTGCCAGCTCACCACCGGGGACAGATTCCTACGAGCAGTACTTC
D gene: TRBD1
V gene: TRBV18
J gene: TRBJ2-7
clone size: NA

CDR3 protein: CASSYDQGNTEAFF
CDR3 DNA: TGTGCCAGCAGTTACGATCAGGGCAACACTGAAGCTTTCTTT
D gene: NA
V gene: TRBV6-6
J gene: TRBJ1-1
clone size: NA

CDR3 protein: CASSDSMPAGELFF
CDR3 DNA: TGTGCCAGCAGTGACTCGATGCCAGCCGGGGAGCTGTTTTTT
D gene: NA
V gene: TRBV6-4
J gene: TRBJ2-2
clone size: NA

CDR3 protein: CASSLIDRAYEQYF
CDR3 DNA: TGTGCCAGCAGCTTAATAGACAGGGCCTACGAGCAGTACTTC
D gene: TRBD1
V gene: TRBV11-2
J gene: TRBJ2-7
clone size: few

CDR3 protein: CASSLFDNEQFF
CDR3 DNA: TGTGCCAGCAGCCTATTCGACAATGAGCAGTTCTTC
D gene: NA
V gene: TRBV7-2
J gene: TRBJ2-1
clone size: NA

CDR3 protein: CASSTSGGGTGELFF
CDR3 DNA: TGTGCCAGCAGTACTAGCGGAGGGGGCACCGGGGAGCTGTTTTTT
D gene: TRBD2
V gene: TRBV6-6
J gene: TRBJ2-2
clone size: NA

CDR3 protein: CAISEGTSGNNEQFF
CDR3 DNA: TGTGCCATCAGTGAGGGGACTAGCGGAAACAATGAGCAGTTCTTC
D gene: TRBD2
V gene: TRBV10-3
J gene: TRBJ2-1
clone size: few

CDR3 protein: CASSSRDTSTDTQYF
CDR3 DNA: TGTGCCAGCAGCTCACGGGACACTAGCACAGATACGCAGTATTTT
D gene: NA
V gene: TRBV27
J gene: TRBJ2-3
clone size: few

CDR3 protein: CASQRGTSGRTDTQYF
CDR3 DNA: TGTGCCAGCCAGCGTGGGACTAGCGGGAGGACAGATACGCAGTATTTT
D gene: TRBD2
V gene: TRBV7-3
J gene: TRBJ2-3
clone size: NA

CDR3 protein: CASSPASGRTSYEQYF
CDR3 DNA: TGTGCCAGCTCACCGGCTAGCGGGAGGACCTCCTACGAGCAGTACTTC
D gene: TRBD2
V gene: TRBV18
J gene: TRBJ2-7
clone size: NA

CDR3 protein: CASSPPGRGGGGEQFF
CDR3 DNA: TGTGCCAGCTCACCCCCAGGGCGGGGGGGCGGAGGGGAGCAGTTCTTC
D gene: TRBD2
V gene: TRBV18
J gene: TRBJ2-1
clone size: NA

CDR3 protein: CASTRTGANYGYTF
CDR3 DNA: TGTGCCAGCACCAGGACAGGGGCTAACTATGGCTACACCTTC
D gene: TRBD1
V gene: TRBV2
J gene: TRBJ1-2
clone size: once

CDR3 protein: CASSRGQPYNEQFF
CDR3 DNA: TGTGCCAGCAGTCGTGGACAGCCGTACAATGAGCAGTTCTTC
D gene: NA
V gene: TRBV27
J gene: TRBJ2-1
clone size: NA

CDR3 protein: CASSLTGSPYGYTF
CDR3 DNA: TGTGCCAGCAGCTTGACAGGGAGTCCCTATGGCTACACCTTC
D gene: TRBD1
V gene: TRBV7-3
J gene: TRBJ1-2
clone size: NA

CDR3 protein: CASSEMAGGYNEQFF
CDR3 DNA: TGTGCCAGCAGTGAAATGGCGGGAGGGTACAATGAGCAGTTCTTC
D gene: TRBD2
V gene: TRBV6-1
J gene: TRBJ2-1
clone size: few

CDR3 protein: CASSSGQGTSSYNSPLHF
CDR3 DNA: TGTGCCAGCAGCAGTGGACAGGGGACGAGCTCCTATAATTCACCCCTCCACTTT
D gene: TRBD1
V gene: TRBV4-2
J gene: TRBJ1-6
clone size: NA

CDR3 protein: CSAYRDETQYF
CDR3 DNA: TGCAGTGCCTACAGGGACGAGACCCAGTACTTC
D gene: NA
V gene: TRBV20-1
J gene: TRBJ2-5
clone size: once

CDR3 protein: CAGNGLAGLWEQYF
CDR3 DNA: TGTGCCGGCAACGGACTAGCGGGGCTTTGGGAGCAGTACTTC
D gene: TRBD2
V gene: TRBV28
J gene: TRBJ2-7
clone size: NA

CDR3 protein: CASSRGQVQNYGYTF
CDR3 DNA: TGTGCCAGCTCACGGGGACAGGTCCAGAACTATGGCTACACCTTC
D gene: TRBD1
V gene: TRBV18
J gene: TRBJ1-2
clone size: NA

CDR3 protein: CATSDSRVRGHYEQYF
CDR3 DNA: TGTGCCACCAGTGACTCCCGGGTTAGAGGGCACTACGAGCAGTACTTC
D gene: NA
V gene: TRBV24-1
J gene: TRBJ2-7
clone size: NA

CDR3 protein: CASSPRTGGAGQYF
CDR3 DNA: TGTGCCAGCAGCCCCCGGACAGGGGGAGCGGGGCAGTACTTC
D gene: TRBD1
V gene: TRBV11-2
J gene: TRBJ2-7
clone size: NA

CDR3 protein: CASSVSENQPQHF
CDR3 DNA: TGTGCCAGCAGTGTTTCGGAGAATCAGCCCCAGCATTTT
D gene: NA
V gene: TRBV2
J gene: TRBJ1-5
clone size: NA

CDR3 protein: CASSPGQGAKWMNTEAFF
CDR3 DNA: TGTGCCAGCTCACCGGGACAGGGGGCAAAATGGATGAACACTGAAGCTTTCTTT
D gene: TRBD1
V gene: TRBV18
J gene: TRBJ1-1
clone size: few

CDR3 protein: CATSDPTGGNTEAFF
CDR3 DNA: TGTGCCACCAGTGACCCGACAGGGGGCAACACTGAAGCTTTCTTT
D gene: TRBD1
V gene: TRBV24-1
J gene: TRBJ1-1
clone size: NA

CDR3 protein: CAISRTENYEQYF
CDR3 DNA: TGTGCCATCAGCAGGACAGAGAACTACGAGCAGTACTTC
D gene: NA
V gene: TRBV10-3
J gene: TRBJ2-7
clone size: NA

CDR3 protein: CASSTGLAGKETQYF
CDR3 DNA: TGTGCCAGCAGCACGGGACTAGCGGGAAAAGAGACCCAGTACTTC
D gene: TRBD2
V gene: TRBV7-9
J gene: TRBJ2-5
clone size: NA

CDR3 protein: CASSQSDNYGYTF
CDR3 DNA: TGTGCCAGCAGCCAATCAGATAACTATGGCTACACCTTC
D gene: NA
V gene: TRBV3-1/TRBV3-2
J gene: TRBJ1-2
clone size: NA

CDR3 protein: CASSYSHLRGHGYTF
CDR3 DNA: TGTGCCAGCAGTTACTCGCATCTGAGAGGCCATGGCTACACCTTC
D gene: NA
V gene: TRBV27
J gene: TRBJ1-2
clone size: NA

CDR3 protein: CASSTQGLANEKLFF
CDR3 DNA: TGTGCCAGCAGCACCCAGGGGCTCGCTAATGAAAAACTGTTTTTT
D gene: NA
V gene: TRBV6-2/TRBV6-3
J gene: TRBJ1-4
clone size: NA

CDR3 protein: CASSENSGSSYEQYF
CDR3 DNA: TGTGCCAGCAGTGAGAATAGCGGGAGCTCCTACGAGCAGTACTTC
D gene: TRBD2
V gene: TRBV28
J gene: TRBJ2-7
clone size: few

CDR3 protein: CASSSEGGARTEAFF
CDR3 DNA: TGTGCCAGCTCTTCAGAAGGCGGGGCACGCACTGAAGCTTTCTTT
D gene: NA
V gene: TRBV18
J gene: TRBJ1-1
clone size: few

CDR3 protein: CASSQVDSSSGANVLTF
CDR3 DNA: TGTGCCAGCAGCCAAGTGGACTCCAGCTCTGGGGCCAACGTCCTGACTTTC
D gene: NA
V gene: TRBV14
J gene: TRBJ2-6
clone size: NA

CDR3 protein: CASSLGQGPRRPRNQPQHF
CDR3 DNA: TGTGCCAGCAGCTTGGGGCAGGGGCCGCGACGTCCAAGAAATCAGCCCCAGCATTTT
D gene: NA
V gene: TRBV5-6
J gene: TRBJ1-5
clone size: NA

CDR3 protein: CATTGGNGYTF
CDR3 DNA: TGTGCCACGACAGGCGGAAATGGCTACACCTTC
D gene: NA
V gene: TRBV10-3
J gene: TRBJ1-2
clone size: few

CDR3 protein: CARGSGSRDTGELFF
CDR3 DNA: TGTGCCCGGGGAAGCGGGAGTCGGGACACCGGGGAGCTGTTTTTT
D gene: TRBD2
V gene: TRBV30
J gene: TRBJ2-2
clone size: NA

CDR3 protein: CASSSGLGMNTEAFF
CDR3 DNA: TGTGCCAGCAGTTCCGGACTAGGCATGAACACTGAAGCTTTCTTT
D gene: NA
V gene: TRBV6-5
J gene: TRBJ1-1
clone size: NA

CDR3 protein: CASKDGVADYNEQFF
CDR3 DNA: TGTGCCAGCAAAGATGGGGTAGCGGATTACAATGAGCAGTTCTTC
D gene: NA
V gene: TRBV6-5
J gene: TRBJ2-1
clone size: few

CDR3 protein: CASSPTPGRGFTDTQYF
CDR3 DNA: TGTGCCAGCAGCCCAACACCGGGACGGGGGTTCACAGATACGCAGTATTTT
D gene: NA
V gene: TRBV7-2
J gene: TRBJ2-3
clone size: NA

CDR3 protein: CASRSPRGVYGYTF
CDR3 DNA: TGTGCCAGTAGATCCCCTCGGGGAGTCTATGGCTACACCTTC
D gene: NA
V gene: TRBV19
J gene: TRBJ1-2
clone size: NA

CDR3 protein: CASSRFAGELFF
CDR3 DNA: TGTGCCAGCAGCCGGTTTGCCGGGGAGCTGTTTTTT
D gene: NA
V gene: TRBV11-2
J gene: TRBJ2-2
clone size: NA

CDR3 protein: CASSHPAPTEFRMKTLHF
CDR3 DNA: TGTGCCAGCAGTCACCCAGCCCCAACAGAATTCCGAATGAAGACCCTCCACTTT
D gene: NA
V gene: TRBV6-6
J gene: TRBJ1-6
clone size: NA

CDR3 protein: CASSEFGALEKLFF
CDR3 DNA: TGTGCCAGCAGTGAATTCGGTGCCCTTGAAAAACTGTTTTTT
D gene: NA
V gene: TRBV25-1
J gene: TRBJ1-4
clone size: NA

CDR3 protein: CAWETGGDQPQHF
CDR3 DNA: TGTGCCTGGGAGACAGGGGGCGATCAGCCCCAGCATTTT
D gene: TRBD1
V gene: TRBV30
J gene: TRBJ1-5
clone size: NA

CDR3 protein: CAWGTSALSYNEQFF
CDR3 DNA: TGTGCCTGGGGGACTAGCGCCCTCTCCTACAATGAGCAGTTCTTC
D gene: TRBD2
V gene: TRBV30
J gene: TRBJ2-1
clone size: NA